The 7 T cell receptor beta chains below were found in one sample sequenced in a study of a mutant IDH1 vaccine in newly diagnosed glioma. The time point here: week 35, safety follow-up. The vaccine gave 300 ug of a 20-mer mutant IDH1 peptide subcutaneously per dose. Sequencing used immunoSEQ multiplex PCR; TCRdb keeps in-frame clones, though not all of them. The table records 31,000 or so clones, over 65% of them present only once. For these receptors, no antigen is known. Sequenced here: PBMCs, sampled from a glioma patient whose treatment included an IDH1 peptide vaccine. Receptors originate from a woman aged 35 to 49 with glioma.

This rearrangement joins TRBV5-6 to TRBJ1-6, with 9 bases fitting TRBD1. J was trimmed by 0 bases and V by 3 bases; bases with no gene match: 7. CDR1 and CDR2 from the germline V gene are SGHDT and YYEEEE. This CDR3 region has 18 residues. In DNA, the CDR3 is TGTGCCAGCAGCTCCTCGGGGACAGGGAGCTCCTATAATTCACCCCTCCACTTT. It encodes CASSSSGTGSSYNSPLHF.

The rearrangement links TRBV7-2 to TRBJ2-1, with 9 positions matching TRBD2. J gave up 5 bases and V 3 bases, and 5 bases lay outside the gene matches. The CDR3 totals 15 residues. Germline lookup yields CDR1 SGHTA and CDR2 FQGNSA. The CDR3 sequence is CASSFLAGINNEQFF. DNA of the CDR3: TGTGCCAGCAGCTTCCTAGCGGGGATTAACAATGAGCAGTTCTTC.

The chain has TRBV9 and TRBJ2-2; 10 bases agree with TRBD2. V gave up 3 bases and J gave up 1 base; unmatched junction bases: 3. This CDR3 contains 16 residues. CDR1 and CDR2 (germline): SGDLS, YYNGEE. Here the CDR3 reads CASSASGGLNTGELFF. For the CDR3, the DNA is TGTGCCAGCAGCGCTAGCGGGGGCCTGAACACCGGGGAGCTGTTTTTT.

DNA for the CDR3: TGTGCCAGCAGTGTAACCAGCTTGAGCAATCAGCCCCAGCATTTT. Encoded protein: CASSVTSLSNQPQHF. The chain links TRBV2 to TRBJ1-5; D remains unclear. Germline lookup yields CDR1 SNHLY and CDR2 FYNNEI. This CDR3 has 15 residues. Trimming removed 4 bases at V and 1 base at J, with 11 bases between.

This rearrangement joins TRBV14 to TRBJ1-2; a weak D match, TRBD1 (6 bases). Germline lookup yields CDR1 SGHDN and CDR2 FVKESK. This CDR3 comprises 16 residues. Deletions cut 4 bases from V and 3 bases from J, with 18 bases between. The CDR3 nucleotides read TGTGCCAGCAGCCCCCGGGGGCCGTCGGGGTACTATGGCTACACCTTC. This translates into CASSPRGPSGYYGYTF.

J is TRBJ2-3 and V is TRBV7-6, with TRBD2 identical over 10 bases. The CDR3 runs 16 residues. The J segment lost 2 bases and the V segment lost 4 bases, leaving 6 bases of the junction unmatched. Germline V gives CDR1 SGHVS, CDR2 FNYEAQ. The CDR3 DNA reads TGTGCCAGCAGCTCACGAACTAGCGGGGTCACAGATACGCAGTATTTT. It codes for CASSSRTSGVTDTQYF.

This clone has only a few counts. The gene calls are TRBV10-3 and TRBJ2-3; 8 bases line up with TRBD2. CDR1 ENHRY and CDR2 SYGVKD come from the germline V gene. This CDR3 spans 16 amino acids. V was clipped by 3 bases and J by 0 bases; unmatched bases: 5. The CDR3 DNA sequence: TGTGCCATCAGTGATGCCGGGACTAGGAGCACAGATACGCAGTATTTT. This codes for CAISDAGTRSTDTQYF.